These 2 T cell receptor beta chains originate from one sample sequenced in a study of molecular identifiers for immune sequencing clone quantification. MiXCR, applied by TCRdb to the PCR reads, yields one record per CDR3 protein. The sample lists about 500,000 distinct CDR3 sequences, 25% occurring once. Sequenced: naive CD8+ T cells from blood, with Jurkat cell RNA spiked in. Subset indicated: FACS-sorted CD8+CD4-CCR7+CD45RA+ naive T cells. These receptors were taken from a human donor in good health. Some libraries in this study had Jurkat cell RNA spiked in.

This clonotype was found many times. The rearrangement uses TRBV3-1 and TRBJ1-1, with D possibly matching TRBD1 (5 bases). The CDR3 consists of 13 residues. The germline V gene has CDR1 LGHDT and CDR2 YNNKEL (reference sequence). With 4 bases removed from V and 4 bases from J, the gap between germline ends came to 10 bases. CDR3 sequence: CASSPGLITEAFF. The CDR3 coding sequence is TGTGCCAGCAGCCCGGGACTGATCACTGAAGCTTTCTTT.

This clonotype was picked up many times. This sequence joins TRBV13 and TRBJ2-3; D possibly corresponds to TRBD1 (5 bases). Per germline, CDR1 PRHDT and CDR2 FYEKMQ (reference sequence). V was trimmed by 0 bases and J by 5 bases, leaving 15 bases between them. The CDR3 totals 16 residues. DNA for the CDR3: TGTGCCAGCAGCTTAGGGTCCAGGGTATTCAAAGATACGCAGTATTTT. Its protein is CASSLGSRVFKDTQYF.